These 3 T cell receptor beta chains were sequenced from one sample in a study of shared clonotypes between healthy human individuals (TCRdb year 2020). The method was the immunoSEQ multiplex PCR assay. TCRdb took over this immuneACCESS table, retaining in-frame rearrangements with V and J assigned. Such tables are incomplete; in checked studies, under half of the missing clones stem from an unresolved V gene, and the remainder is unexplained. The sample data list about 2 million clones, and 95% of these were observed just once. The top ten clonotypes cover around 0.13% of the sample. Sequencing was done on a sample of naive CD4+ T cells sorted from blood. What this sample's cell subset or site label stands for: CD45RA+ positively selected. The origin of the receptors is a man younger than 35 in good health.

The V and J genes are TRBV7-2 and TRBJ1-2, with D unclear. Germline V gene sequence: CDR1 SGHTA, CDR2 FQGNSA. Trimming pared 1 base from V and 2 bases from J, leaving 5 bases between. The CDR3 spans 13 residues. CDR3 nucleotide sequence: TGTGCCAGCAGCTTAGGCAAGAACTATGGCTACACCTTC. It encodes CASSLGKNYGYTF.

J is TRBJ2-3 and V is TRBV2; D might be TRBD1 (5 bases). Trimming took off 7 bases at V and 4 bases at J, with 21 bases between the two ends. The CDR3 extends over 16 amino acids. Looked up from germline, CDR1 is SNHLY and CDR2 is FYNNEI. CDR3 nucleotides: TGTGCCAGCATTTCCCAGGGTGCTCGGTCATCAGATACGCAGTATTTT. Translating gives CASISQGARSSDTQYF.

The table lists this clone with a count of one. The CDR3 region is CASSSEAGRSPLHF. The CDR3 nucleotides are TGTGCCAGCAGTTCAGAGGCGGGAAGGTCACCCCTCCACTTT. This chain joins TRBV6-5 and TRBJ1-6; D is ambiguous. Trimming removed 4 bases from V and 10 bases from J, with 14 bases in between. The CDR3 sequence is 14 residues long. The germline gives CDR1 MNHEY, CDR2 SVGAGI.